This T cell receptor beta chain was captured by sequencing in a study of early T cells in non-severe SARS-CoV-2 infection. The CDR3 is 16 amino acids. V lost 0 bases, J lost 1 base, and 10 bases lay in between. From germline, CDR1 is MNHNY and CDR2 SVGAGI (reference sequence). TCRdb processed the 5' RACE reads anew with MiXCR; each CDR3 protein has one entry. There are approximately 65,000 distinct CDR3 sequences in the sample; around 13% occur only once, and 11% to 15% lies in the top ten. This sequence originates from an adult who was a healthcare worker with PCR-confirmed SARS-CoV-2 infection or an uninfected control (not recorded which). The sample was whole blood. V and J are TRBV6-6 and TRBJ1-3; D perhaps matches TRBD1 (5 bases). The CDR3 DNA sequence: TGTGCCAGCAGTTACTCGATTGGGGGATCTGGAAACACCATATATTTT. Its protein product is CASSYSIGGSGNTIYF.